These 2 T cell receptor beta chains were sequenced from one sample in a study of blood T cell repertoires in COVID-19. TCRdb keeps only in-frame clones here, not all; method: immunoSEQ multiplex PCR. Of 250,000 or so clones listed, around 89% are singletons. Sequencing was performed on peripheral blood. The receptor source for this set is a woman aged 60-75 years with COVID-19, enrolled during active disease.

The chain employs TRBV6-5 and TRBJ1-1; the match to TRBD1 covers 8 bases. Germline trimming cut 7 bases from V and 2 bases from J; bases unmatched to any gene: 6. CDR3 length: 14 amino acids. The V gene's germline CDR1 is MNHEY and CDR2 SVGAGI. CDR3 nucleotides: TGTGCCAGCACTCCGGACAGGGCAAACACTGAAGCTTTCTTT. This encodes CASTPDRANTEAFF.

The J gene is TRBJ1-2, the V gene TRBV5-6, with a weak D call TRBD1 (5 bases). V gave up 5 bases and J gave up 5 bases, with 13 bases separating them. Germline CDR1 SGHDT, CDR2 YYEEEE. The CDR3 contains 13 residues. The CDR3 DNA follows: TGTGCCAGCAGACTTGACAGTAGGTATGGCTACACCTTC. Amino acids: CASRLDSRYGYTF.